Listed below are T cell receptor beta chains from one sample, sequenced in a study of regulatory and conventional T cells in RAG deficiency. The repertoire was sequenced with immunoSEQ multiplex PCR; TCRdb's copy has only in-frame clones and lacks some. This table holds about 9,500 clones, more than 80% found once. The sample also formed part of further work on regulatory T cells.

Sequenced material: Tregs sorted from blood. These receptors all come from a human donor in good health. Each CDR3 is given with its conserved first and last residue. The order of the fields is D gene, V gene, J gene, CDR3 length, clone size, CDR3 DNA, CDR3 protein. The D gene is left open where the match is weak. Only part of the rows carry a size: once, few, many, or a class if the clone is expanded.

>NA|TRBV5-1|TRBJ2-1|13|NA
TGCGCCAGCAGCTGGAGTGGGACCAATGAGCAGTTCTTC
CASSWSGTNEQFF
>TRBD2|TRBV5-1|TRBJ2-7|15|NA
TGCGCCAGCAGCTGGGGACTAGCGCGGGTCTACGAGCAGTACTTC
CASSWGLARVYEQYF
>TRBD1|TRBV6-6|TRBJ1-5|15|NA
TGTGCCAGCGAGTCCAGGGGGAAGGGCAATCAGCCCCAGCATTTT
CASESRGKGNQPQHF
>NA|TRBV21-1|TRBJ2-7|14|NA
TGTGCCAGCAGCACCACCGCCACAGGGGTTGAGCAGTACTTC
CASSTTATGVEQYF
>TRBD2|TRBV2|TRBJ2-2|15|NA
TGTGCCAGCAGTGTAGCGGGGGGGAACACCGGGGAGCTGTTTTTT
CASSVAGGNTGELFF
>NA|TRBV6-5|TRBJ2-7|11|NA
TGTGCCAGCAGTATGGGTGGCGAGCAGTACTTC
CASSMGGEQYF
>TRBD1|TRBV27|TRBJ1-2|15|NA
TGTGCCAGCAGTTTTGGGACAGAGGGGACCTATGGCTACACCTTC
CASSFGTEGTYGYTF
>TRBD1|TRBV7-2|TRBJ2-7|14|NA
TGTGCCAGCAGCTTATGGACAGGGATTTACGAGCAGTACTTC
CASSLWTGIYEQYF
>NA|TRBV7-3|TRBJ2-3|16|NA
TGTGCCAGCAGCCCAGGGACGCACGGCAGCACAGATACGCAGTATTTT
CASSPGTHGSTDTQYF
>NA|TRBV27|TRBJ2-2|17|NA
TGTGCCAGCAGTTTATCAAGGCGGCTAGTATTGACCGGGGAGCTGTTTTTT
CASSLSRRLVLTGELFF
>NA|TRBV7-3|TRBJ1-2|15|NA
TGTGCCAGCAGCCCAACGGGGGGAGCTAACTATGGCTACACCTTC
CASSPTGGANYGYTF
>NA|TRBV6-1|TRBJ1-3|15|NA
TGTGCCAGCAGTGAGGGGCCTTACTCTGGAAACACCATATATTTT
CASSEGPYSGNTIYF
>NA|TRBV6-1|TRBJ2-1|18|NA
TGTGCCAGCAGTGAAACATTTGGGTTAGGGTCTTCCTACAATGAGCAGTTCTTC
CASSETFGLGSSYNEQFF
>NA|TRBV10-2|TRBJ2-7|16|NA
TGCGCCAGCAGTGAGTCTCAGCCCGGCCGCTCCTACGAGCAGTACTTC
CASSESQPGRSYEQYF
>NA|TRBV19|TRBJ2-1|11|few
TGTGCCAGTAGTAGCGGGTATGAGCAGTTCTTC
CASSSGYEQFF
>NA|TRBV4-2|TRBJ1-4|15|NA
TGTGCCAGCAGCCAAGAAACCCAGATGGGGGAAAAACTGTTTTTT
CASSQETQMGEKLFF
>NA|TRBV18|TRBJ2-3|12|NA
TGTGCCAGCTCACCAGTAGAAGATACGCAGTATTTT
CASSPVEDTQYF
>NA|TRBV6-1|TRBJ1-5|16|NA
TGTGCCAGCAGTGAAGAATGGGGATGGAGCAATCAGCCCCAGCATTTT
CASSEEWGWSNQPQHF
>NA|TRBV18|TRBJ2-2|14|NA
TGTGCCAGCTCACCGGGGCAGAACACCGGGGAGCTGTTTTTT
CASSPGQNTGELFF
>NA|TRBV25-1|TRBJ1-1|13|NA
TGTGCCAGCAGTGACGCCAGTCGGACTGAAGCTTTCTTT
CASSDASRTEAFF
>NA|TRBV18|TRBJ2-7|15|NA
TGTGCCAGCCAAGAAATTGTCGGGACGGCCTACGAGCAGTACTTC
CASQEIVGTAYEQYF
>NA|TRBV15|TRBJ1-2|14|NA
TGTGCCACCAGCCCCCTTGGCAGGGACTATGGCTACACCTTC
CATSPLGRDYGYTF
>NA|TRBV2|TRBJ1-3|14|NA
TGTGCCAGCAAGCCTGTGGTCTCTGGAAACACCATATATTTT
CASKPVVSGNTIYF
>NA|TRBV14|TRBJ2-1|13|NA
TGTGCCAGCAGCCAAGGGGCAGTGAATGAGCAGTTCTTC
CASSQGAVNEQFF
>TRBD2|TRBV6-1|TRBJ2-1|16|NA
TGTGCCAGCAGTGGACCCGGTAGCGGGGTCGGTAATGAGCAGTTCTTC
CASSGPGSGVGNEQFF
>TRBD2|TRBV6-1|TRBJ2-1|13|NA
TGTGCCAGCAATAGCGGGAGCCTCCATGAGCAGTTCTTC
CASNSGSLHEQFF
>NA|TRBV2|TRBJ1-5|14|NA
TGTGCCAGCAGTGATGCTGGAGGGAGTCAGCCCCAGCATTTT
CASSDAGGSQPQHF
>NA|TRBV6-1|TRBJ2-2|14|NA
TGTGCCAGCAGTGTCGATCGGCCCCCCCGGGAGCTGTTTTTT
CASSVDRPPRELFF
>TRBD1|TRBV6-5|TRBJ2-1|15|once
TGTGCCAGCAGTAAGACAGGGGGCTCGTACAATGAGCAGTTCTTC
CASSKTGGSYNEQFF
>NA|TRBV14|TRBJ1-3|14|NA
TGTGCCAGCAGCCAAAAGGGGAGTGGAAACACCATATATTTT
CASSQKGSGNTIYF
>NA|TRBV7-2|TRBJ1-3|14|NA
TGTGCCAGCAGCTTAAGGTCTGTGAAAAACACCATATATTTT
CASSLRSVKNTIYF